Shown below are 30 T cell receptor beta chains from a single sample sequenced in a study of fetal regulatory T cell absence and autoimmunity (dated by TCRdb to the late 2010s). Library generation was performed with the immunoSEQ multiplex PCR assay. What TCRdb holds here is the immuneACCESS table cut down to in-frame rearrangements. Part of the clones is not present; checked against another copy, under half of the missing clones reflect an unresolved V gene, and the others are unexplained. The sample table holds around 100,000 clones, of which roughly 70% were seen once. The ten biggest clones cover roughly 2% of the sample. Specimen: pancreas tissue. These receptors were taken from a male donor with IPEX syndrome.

CDR3 protein: CASSQDQGARATGELFF. The DNA for the CDR3 is TGCGCCAGCAGCCAAGATCAGGGGGCCCGAGCAACCGGGGAGCTGTTTTTT. The chain is built from TRBV4-3 and TRBJ2-2, with TRBD1 matching 8 bases. CDR3 size: 17 residues. V lost 0 bases and J lost 5; bases outside the gene matches: 8. Germline CDR1 reads LGHNA; CDR2 reads YSLEER.

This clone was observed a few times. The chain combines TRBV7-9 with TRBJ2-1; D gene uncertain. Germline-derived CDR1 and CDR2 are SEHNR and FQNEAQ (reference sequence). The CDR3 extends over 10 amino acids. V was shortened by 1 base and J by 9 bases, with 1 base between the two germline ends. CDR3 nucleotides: TGTGCCAGCAGCTTAGTTGAGCAGTTCTTC. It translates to CASSLVEQFF.

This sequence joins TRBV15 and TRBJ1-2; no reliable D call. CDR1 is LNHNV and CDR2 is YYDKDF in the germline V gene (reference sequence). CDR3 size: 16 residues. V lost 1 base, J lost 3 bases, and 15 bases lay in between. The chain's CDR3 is CATSRVGRRWDYGYTF. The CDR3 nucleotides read TGTGCCACCAGCAGAGTCGGGAGAAGGTGGGACTATGGCTACACCTTC.

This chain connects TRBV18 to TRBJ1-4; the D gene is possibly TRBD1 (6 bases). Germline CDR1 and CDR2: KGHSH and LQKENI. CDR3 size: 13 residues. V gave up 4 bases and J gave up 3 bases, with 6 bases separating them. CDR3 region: CASSQGANEKLFF. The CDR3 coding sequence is TGTGCCAGCTCACAGGGGGCTAATGAAAAACTGTTTTTT.

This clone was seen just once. The CDR3 protein is CASSFLGGGAFF. CDR3 in DNA: TGTGCCAGCAGTTTCCTGGGGGGTGGGGCTTTCTTT. The V and J genes are TRBV27 and TRBJ1-1, with a weak D call TRBD1 (5 bases). V lost 3 bases and J lost 11, with 13 bases in between. The CDR3 extends over 12 amino acids. CDR1 is MNHEY and CDR2 is SMNVEV in the germline V gene (reference sequence).

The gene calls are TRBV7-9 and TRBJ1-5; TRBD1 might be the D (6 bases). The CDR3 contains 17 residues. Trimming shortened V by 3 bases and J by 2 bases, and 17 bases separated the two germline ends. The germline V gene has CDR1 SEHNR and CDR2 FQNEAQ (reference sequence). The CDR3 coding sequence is TGTGCCAGCAGCTTGGACTTAGCAGGGGAGGGCAATCAGCCCCAGCATTTT. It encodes CASSLDLAGEGNQPQHF.

CDR3 DNA: TGTGCCAGCAGCCCCTGGTTTTCGCGGGAGGGCTTTGAGACCCAGTACTTC. Amino acid sequence: CASSPWFSREGFETQYF. The gene calls are TRBV4-2 and TRBJ2-5; TRBD2 agrees at 9 bases. This CDR3 is 17 amino acids long. The V gene end was trimmed by 4 bases and the J gene end by 5 bases; junction bases not matched to a gene: 14. Per the germline V gene, CDR1 is LGHNA and CDR2 is YNFKEQ.

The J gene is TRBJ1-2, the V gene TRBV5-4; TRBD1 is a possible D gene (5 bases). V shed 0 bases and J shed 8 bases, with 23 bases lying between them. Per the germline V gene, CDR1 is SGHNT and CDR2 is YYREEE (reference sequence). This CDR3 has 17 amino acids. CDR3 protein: CASSLGPGGPRMMGYTF. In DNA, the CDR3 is TGTGCCAGCAGCTTGGGACCTGGGGGACCGCGTATGATGGGCTACACCTTC.

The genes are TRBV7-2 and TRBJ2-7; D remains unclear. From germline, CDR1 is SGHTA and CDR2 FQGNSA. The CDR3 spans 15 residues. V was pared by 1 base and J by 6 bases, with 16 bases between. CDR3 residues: CASSLGSGSTGEQYF. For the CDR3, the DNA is TGTGCCAGCAGCTTAGGTTCCGGTTCCACGGGCGAGCAGTACTTC.

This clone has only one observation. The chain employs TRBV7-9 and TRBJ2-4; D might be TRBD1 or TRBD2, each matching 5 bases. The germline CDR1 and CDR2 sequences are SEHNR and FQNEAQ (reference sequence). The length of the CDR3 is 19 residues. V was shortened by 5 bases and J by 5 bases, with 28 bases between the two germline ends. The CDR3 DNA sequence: TGTGCCAGCAGCCTATTAGGGGTTAGACGGGGAACTCGAGAAAACATTCAGTACTTC. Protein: CASSLLGVRRGTRENIQYF.

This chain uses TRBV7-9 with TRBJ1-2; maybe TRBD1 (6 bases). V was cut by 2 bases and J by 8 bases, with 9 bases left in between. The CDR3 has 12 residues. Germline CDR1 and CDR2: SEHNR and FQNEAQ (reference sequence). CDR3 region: CASSLQGTGYTF. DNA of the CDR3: TGTGCCAGCAGCTTACAGGGGACCGGCTACACCTTC. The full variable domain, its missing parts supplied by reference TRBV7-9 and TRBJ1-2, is DTGVSQNPRHKITKRGQNVTFRCDPISEHNRLYWYRQTLGQGPEFLTYFQNEAQLEKSRLLSDRFSAERPKGSFSTLEIQRTEQGDSAMYLCASSLQGTGYTFGSGTRLTVV.

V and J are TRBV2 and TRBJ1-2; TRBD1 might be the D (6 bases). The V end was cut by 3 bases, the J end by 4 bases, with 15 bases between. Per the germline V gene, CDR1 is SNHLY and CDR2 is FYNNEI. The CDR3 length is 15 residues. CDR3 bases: TGTGCCAGCAGTGATTGGGCACCGGGGGCCTATGGCTACACCTTC. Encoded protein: CASSDWAPGAYGYTF.

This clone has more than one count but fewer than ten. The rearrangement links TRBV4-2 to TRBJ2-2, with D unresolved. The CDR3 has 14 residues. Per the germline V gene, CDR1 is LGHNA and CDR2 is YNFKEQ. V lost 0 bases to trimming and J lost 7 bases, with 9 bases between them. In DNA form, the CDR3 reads TGTGCCAGCAGCCAAGATCCCGTGGGCGGGGAGCTGTTTTTT. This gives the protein CASSQDPVGGELFF.

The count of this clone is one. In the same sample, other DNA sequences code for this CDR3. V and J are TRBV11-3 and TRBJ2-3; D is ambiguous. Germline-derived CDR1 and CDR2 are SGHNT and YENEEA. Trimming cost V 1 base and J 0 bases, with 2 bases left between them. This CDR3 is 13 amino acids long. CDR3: CASSLGSTDTQYF. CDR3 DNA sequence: TGTGCCAGCAGCTTAGGCAGCACAGATACGCAGTATTTT.

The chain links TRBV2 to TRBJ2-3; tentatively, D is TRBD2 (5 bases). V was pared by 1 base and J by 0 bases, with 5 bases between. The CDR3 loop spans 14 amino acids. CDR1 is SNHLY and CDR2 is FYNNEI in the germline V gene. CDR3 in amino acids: CASSEGTSTDTQYF. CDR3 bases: TGTGCCAGCAGTGAAGGGACTAGCACAGATACGCAGTATTTT. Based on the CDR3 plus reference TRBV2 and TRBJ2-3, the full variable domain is EPEVTQTPSHQVTQMGQEVILRCVPISNHLYFYWYRQILGQKVEFLVSFYNNEISEKSEIFDDQFSVERPDGSNFTLKIRSTKLEDSAMYFCASSEGTSTDTQYFGPGTRLTVL.

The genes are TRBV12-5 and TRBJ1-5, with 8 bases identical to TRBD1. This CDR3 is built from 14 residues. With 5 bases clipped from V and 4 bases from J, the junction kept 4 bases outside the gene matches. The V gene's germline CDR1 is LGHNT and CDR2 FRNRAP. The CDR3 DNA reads TGTGCTAGTGGTCCGGACAGGGTTAATCAGCCCCAGCATTTT. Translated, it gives CASGPDRVNQPQHF.

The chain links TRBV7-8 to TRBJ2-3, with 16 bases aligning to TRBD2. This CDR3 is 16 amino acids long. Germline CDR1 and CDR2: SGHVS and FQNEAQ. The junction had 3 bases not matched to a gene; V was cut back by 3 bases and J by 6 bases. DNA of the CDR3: TGTGCCAGCAGCTTCGGGACTAGCGGGAGGGCCGATACGCAGTATTTT. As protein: CASSFGTSGRADTQYF. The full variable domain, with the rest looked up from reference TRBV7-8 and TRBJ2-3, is GAGVSQSPRYKVAKRGQDVALRCDPISGHVSLFWYQQALGQGPEFLTYFQNEAQLDKSGLPSDRFFAERPEGSVSTLKIQRTQQEDSAVYLCASSFGTSGRADTQYFGPGTRLTVL.

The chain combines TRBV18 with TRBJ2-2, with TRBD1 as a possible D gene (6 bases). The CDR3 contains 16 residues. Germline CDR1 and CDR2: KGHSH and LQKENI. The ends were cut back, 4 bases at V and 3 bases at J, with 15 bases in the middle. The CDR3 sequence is CASSLIWTEDTGELFF. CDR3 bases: TGTGCCAGCTCACTAATTTGGACAGAAGACACCGGGGAGCTGTTTTTT.

The CDR3 nucleotides read TGTGCCAGCAGCGTAGCTAGCGGGGGGGCCCCCTACAATGAGCAGTTCTTC. Amino acids: CASSVASGGAPYNEQFF. The chain recombines TRBV9 with TRBJ2-1; 12 bases are a match to TRBD2. The V and J ends lost 0 bases and 2 bases, in that order; junction bases with no gene match: 3. This CDR3 is 17 amino acids long. Germline V lookup: CDR1 SGDLS, CDR2 YYNGEE.

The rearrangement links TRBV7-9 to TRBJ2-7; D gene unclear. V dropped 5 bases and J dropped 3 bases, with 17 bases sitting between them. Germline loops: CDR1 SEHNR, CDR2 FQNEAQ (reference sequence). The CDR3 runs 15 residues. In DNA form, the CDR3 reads TGTGCCAGCAGCCTACCTACATGGAAGGGCTACGAGCAGTACTTC. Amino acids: CASSLPTWKGYEQYF.

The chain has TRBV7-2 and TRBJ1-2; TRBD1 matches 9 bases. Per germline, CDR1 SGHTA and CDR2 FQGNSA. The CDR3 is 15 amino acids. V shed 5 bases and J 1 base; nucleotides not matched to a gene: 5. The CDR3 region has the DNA TGTGCCAGCAGCGAAAGGACAGGGGTTAACTATGGCTACACCTTC. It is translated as CASSERTGVNYGYTF.

This chain's CDR3 is CASSPPLAEAREQYF. CDR3 bases: TGTGCCAGCAGCCCGCCCCTAGCGGAAGCGCGGGAGCAGTACTTC. This chain uses TRBV7-2 with TRBJ2-7; 7 bases are a match to TRBD2. The CDR3 sequence is 15 residues long. V gave up 5 bases and J gave up 7 bases; unmatched junction bases: 14. Germline CDR1 SGHTA, CDR2 FQGNSA.

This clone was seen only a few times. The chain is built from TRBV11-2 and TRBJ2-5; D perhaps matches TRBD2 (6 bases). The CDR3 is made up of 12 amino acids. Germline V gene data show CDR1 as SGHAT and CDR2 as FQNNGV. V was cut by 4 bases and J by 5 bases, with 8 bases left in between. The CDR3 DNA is TGTGCCAGCAGCTACGGGAGTGAGACCCAGTACTTC. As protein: CASSYGSETQYF.

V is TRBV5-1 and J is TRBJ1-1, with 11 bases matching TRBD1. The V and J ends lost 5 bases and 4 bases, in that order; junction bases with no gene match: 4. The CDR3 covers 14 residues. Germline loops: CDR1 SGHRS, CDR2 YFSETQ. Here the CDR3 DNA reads TGCGCCAGCAGGAGGGGACAGGGGGGCACTGAAGCTTTCTTT. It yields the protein CASRRGQGGTEAFF.

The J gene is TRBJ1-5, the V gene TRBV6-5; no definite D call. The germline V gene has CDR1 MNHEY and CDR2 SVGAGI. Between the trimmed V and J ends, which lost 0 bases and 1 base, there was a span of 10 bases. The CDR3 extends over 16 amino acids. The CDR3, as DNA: TGTGCCAGCAGTTACTCATGGGAAGCGAGCAATCAGCCCCAGCATTTT. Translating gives CASSYSWEASNQPQHF.

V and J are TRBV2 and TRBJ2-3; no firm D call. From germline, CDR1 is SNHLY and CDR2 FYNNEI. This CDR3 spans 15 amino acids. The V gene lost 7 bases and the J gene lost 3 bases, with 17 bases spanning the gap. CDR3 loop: CASMGSAYGTDTQYF. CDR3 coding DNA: TGTGCCAGCATGGGCTCAGCGTATGGTACAGATACGCAGTATTTT.

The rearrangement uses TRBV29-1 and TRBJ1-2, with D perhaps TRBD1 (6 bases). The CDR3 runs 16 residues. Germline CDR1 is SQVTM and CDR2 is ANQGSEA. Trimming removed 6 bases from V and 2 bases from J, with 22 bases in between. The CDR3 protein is CSVGGSIGGPNYGYTF. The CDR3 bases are TGCAGCGTCGGGGGCTCTATAGGGGGGCCCAACTATGGCTACACCTTC.

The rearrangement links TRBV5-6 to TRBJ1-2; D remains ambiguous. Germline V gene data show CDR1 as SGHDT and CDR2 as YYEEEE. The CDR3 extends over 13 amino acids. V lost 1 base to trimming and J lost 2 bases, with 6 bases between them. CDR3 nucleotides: TGTGCCAGCAGCTTGCCAGTAAACTATGGCTACACCTTC. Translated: CASSLPVNYGYTF.

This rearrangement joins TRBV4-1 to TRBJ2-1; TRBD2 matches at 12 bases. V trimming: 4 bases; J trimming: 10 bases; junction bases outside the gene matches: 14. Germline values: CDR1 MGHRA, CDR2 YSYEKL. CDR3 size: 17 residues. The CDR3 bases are TGCGCCAGCAGCCTTGGACTAGCGGGAAGGCGCAATGAGGAGCAGTTCTTC. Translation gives CASSLGLAGRRNEEQFF.

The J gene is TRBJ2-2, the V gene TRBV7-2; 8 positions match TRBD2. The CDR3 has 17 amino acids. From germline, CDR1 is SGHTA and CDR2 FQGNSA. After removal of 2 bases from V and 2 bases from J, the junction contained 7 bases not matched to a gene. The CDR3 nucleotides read TGTGCCAGCAGCTTACACCTAGGACTAGCCAACACCGGGGAGCTGTTTTTT. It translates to CASSLHLGLANTGELFF.